This T cell receptor beta chain was sequenced during a study of human T cells and chemical hapten exposure. Across the whole study: For sensitization, 2% DPC was applied to an approximately 2 cm by approximately 2 cm patch of upper inner arm skin. Throughout a study of 20 to 30 weeks, patients underwent weekly scalp administration of diphenylcyclopropenone doses.

Study-level results: Sensitizing with DPC caused no change in TCRs above 1 in 1000 frequency. Expanded TCRs grouped into significantly more large CDR3 similarity clusters than controls produced.

The CDR3 has 16 residues. With 3 bases removed from V and 12 bases from J, the gap between germline ends came to 21 bases. The germline gives CDR1 SEHNR, CDR2 FQNEAQ (reference sequence). One entry per CDR3 protein, called by TCRdb with MiXCR from the RACE reads. The table records tens of thousands of distinct CDR3 sequences, around 6.6% of them present only once. This clonotype was counted many times. The antigen remains undetermined. Time point: pre-sensitization, week 0. Regarding treatment: therapeutic diphenylcyclopropenone sensitization with weekly scalp DPC. The source is a woman in her twenties or thirties with alopecia areata. Some clones in this sample may be carry-over from other donors' samples. This chain uses TRBV7-9 with TRBJ1-6, with D possibly TRBD1 on 5 matching bases. The sequenced sample was whole blood, obtained in connection with sensitization to the hapten diphenylcyclopropenone (DPC). In DNA, the CDR3 is TGTGCCAGCAGCTTGGTGTTAAGGGGCCCCCCACAACCCCTCCACTTT. Its protein product is CASSLVLRGPPQPLHF.